This T cell receptor (beta chain) was sequenced for a study of T cell changes during pregnancy in multiple sclerosis. Remarks on this clone: At the DNA level, this CDR3 is encoded by other sequences in the same sample as well.

The germline V gene encodes CDR1 MNHEY and CDR2 SMNVEV (reference sequence). The CDR3 spans 14 residues. V lost 6 bases, J lost 3 bases, and 5 bases stayed unmatched. Profiled with immunoSEQ multiplex PCR; TCRdb holds only in-frame clones, not every one. This table holds approximately 130,000 clones, roughly 95% found once. This clonotype originated in a female donor with multiple sclerosis, enrolled in a pregnancy study. The chain couples TRBV27 to TRBJ2-7; TRBD2 matches at 10 bases. The sample consisted of peripheral blood, taken after pregnancy. The CDR3 bases are TGTGCCAGCAGGAGGACTAGCGGAGTCTACGAGCAGTACTTC. Translating gives CASRRTSGVYEQYF.